Listed below are T cell receptor beta chains from one sample, sequenced in a study of blood T cells in healthy people across ages. TCRdb re-derived calls from the 5' RACE reads in MiXCR, one entry per CDR3 protein. The data hold about 1.4 million distinct CDR3 sequences, with approximately 63% observed a single time. The sequenced sample consisted of blood. Receptors were obtained from a man between 18 and 29 years old in good health. Each CDR3 is given with its conserved first and last residue. Fields, in order: J gene, clone size, D gene, V gene, CDR3 protein, CDR3 DNA. D genes are given only for firm matches. Clone size is stated in some rows and not others, as once, few, many or a class when expanded.

TRBJ2-3	-	-	TRBV5-1	CASSWIGGQADTQYF	TGCGCCAGCAGCTGGATCGGGGGCCAGGCTGATACGCAGTATTTT
TRBJ2-1	many	TRBD2	TRBV5-5	CASSLAGAPSNEQFF	TGTGCCAGCAGCTTAGCGGGAGCCCCCTCGAATGAGCAGTTCTTC
TRBJ2-3	-	TRBD2	TRBV7-2	CASSSRREGGDTDTQYF	TGTGCCAGCAGCTCTAGGCGGGAGGGCGGGGATACAGATACGCAGTATTTT
TRBJ2-5	few	TRBD1	TRBV7-2	CASSLAGQRETQYF	TGTGCCAGCAGCTTAGCGGGACAGAGGGAGACCCAGTACTTC
TRBJ2-7	once	-	TRBV2	CASMGGGALTSYEQYF	TGTGCCAGCATGGGAGGTGGGGCCCTCACCTCCTACGAGCAGTACTTC
TRBJ2-1	few	-	TRBV7-2	CASSPDSLNNEQFF	TGTGCCAGCAGCCCGGACTCTCTTAACAATGAGCAGTTCTTC
TRBJ1-2	-	-	TRBV4-3	CASSQEGDWGGIFFGYTF	TGCGCCAGCAGCCAAGAGGGCGATTGGGGCGGGATTTTTTTTGGCTACACCTTC
TRBJ2-1	-	-	TRBV20-1	CSAQAALNNEQFF	TGCAGTGCTCAAGCGGCATTAAACAATGAGCAGTTCTTC
TRBJ2-1	few	TRBD2	TRBV5-1	CASSLRTSGRMSNEQFF	TGCGCCAGCAGCCTGAGGACTAGCGGGAGAATGAGTAATGAGCAGTTCTTC
TRBJ2-1	-	-	TRBV29-1	CSVAKEDNEQFF	TGCAGCGTTGCAAAGGAGGACAATGAGCAGTTCTTC
TRBJ1-1	-	-	TRBV6-1	CASIPGHLNTEAFF	TGTGCCAGCATACCTGGACACCTGAACACTGAAGCTTTCTTT
TRBJ1-2	-	-	TRBV28	CASSLASRNNYGYTF	TGTGCCAGCAGTTTAGCCTCCAGAAATAACTATGGCTACACCTTC
TRBJ1-3	-	-	TRBV20-1	CSASRGNTIYF	TGCAGTGCTAGTAGGGGAAACACCATATATTTT
TRBJ1-2	-	TRBD1	TRBV29-1	CSVDRGNYGYTF	TGCAGCGTGGACAGGGGTAATTATGGCTACACCTTC
TRBJ2-5	-	-	TRBV20-1	CSARGDSGKETQYF	TGCAGTGCTAGAGGGGATAGCGGTAAAGAGACCCAGTACTTC
TRBJ2-3	few	-	TRBV11-2	CASSLGPGGTTDTQYF	TGTGCCAGCAGCTTGGGCCCCGGAGGAACCACAGATACGCAGTATTTT
TRBJ1-2	few	-	TRBV4-3	CASSQGNGRNGYTF	TGCGCCAGCAGCCAAGGGAATGGACGGAATGGCTACACCTTC
TRBJ2-4	-	TRBD1	TRBV4-2	CASSQDRWGQGAQNIQYF	TGTGCCAGCAGCCAAGATAGGTGGGGACAGGGGGCTCAGAACATTCAGTACTTC
TRBJ2-5	few	-	TRBV2	CASKGVDQETQYF	TGTGCCAGCAAGGGAGTGGACCAAGAGACCCAGTACTTC
TRBJ1-1	once	-	TRBV10-3	CAISESKDSPRFNTEAFF	TGTGCCATCAGTGAGTCCAAGGACAGCCCCCGTTTTAACACTGAAGCTTTCTTT
TRBJ1-2	-	-	TRBV7-9	CASSLTHRETYGYTF	TGTGCCAGCAGCTTAACCCACAGGGAGACCTATGGCTACACCTTC
TRBJ2-1	-	TRBD2	TRBV6-6	CASSYTGLTSSYNEQFF	TGTGCCAGCAGCTACACGGGACTAACGAGCTCCTACAATGAGCAGTTCTTC
TRBJ1-2	few	-	TRBV4-2	CASSRNTGGRGYTF	TGTGCCAGCAGCCGCAACACAGGAGGTCGGGGCTACACCTTC
TRBJ1-1	-	-	TRBV5-1	CASSLDMALNTEAFF	TGCGCCAGCAGCTTGGATATGGCATTGAACACTGAAGCTTTCTTT
TRBJ2-5	few	-	TRBV4-1	CASSRRQNQETQYF	TGCGCCAGCAGCCGCCGACAGAACCAAGAGACCCAGTACTTC
TRBJ2-3	-	TRBD2	TRBV4-1	CASSHQTSVGTDTQYF	TGCGCCAGCAGCCACCAAACTAGCGTCGGCACAGATACGCAGTATTTT
TRBJ2-7	few	-	TRBV29-1	CSVSGSGPSYEQYF	TGCAGCGTGAGCGGCAGCGGGCCTTCCTACGAGCAGTACTTC
TRBJ2-2	-	TRBD1	TRBV9	CASSVDGQGHSGELFF	TGTGCCAGCAGCGTAGATGGACAGGGACACTCCGGGGAGCTGTTTTTT
TRBJ2-3	few	-	TRBV7-9	CASAAETSTDTQYF	TGTGCCAGCGCAGCGGAAACTAGCACAGATACGCAGTATTTT
TRBJ2-7	few	-	TRBV7-9	CASSFPLVGESYEQYF	TGTGCCAGCAGCTTTCCGTTAGTGGGGGAAAGCTACGAGCAGTACTTC
TRBJ2-1	few	TRBD2	TRBV10-3	CAISEPTSGNEQFF	TGTGCCATCAGTGAACCGACTAGCGGCAATGAGCAGTTCTTC
TRBJ2-1	few	TRBD1	TRBV29-1	CSVQGQGNEQFF	TGCAGCGTCCAGGGACAGGGGAATGAGCAGTTCTTC
TRBJ2-1	-	TRBD2	TRBV20-1	CTIGRMSGLAIHEQFF	TGCACCATAGGTCGGATGTCGGGACTAGCAATCCATGAGCAGTTCTTC
TRBJ2-1	-	-	TRBV7-2	CTSSFDGIPNEQFF	TGTACCAGCAGCTTCGATGGAATACCTAATGAGCAGTTCTTC
TRBJ2-4	-	-	TRBV27	CASSLGTMLYF	TGTGCCAGCAGTTTAGGGACCATGTTGTACTTC